This T cell receptor (beta chain) was sequenced in a study of blood T cell repertoires in COVID-19. Study information: From the United States, Italy and Spain came samples of acute and convalescent COVID-19. In each case, the material was cDNA or gDNA derived from T cells, B-cell-depleted T cells, or PBMCs.

The CDR3 sequence is 16 residues long. V lost 1 base, J lost 1 base, and 6 bases stayed unmatched. Germline values: CDR1 SGHAT, CDR2 FQNNGV. Original handling: Researchers report that nucleated cell counts were estimated from reference gene primer amplification. Clones were sequenced by immunoSEQ multiplex PCR, and TCRdb holds only the in-frame ones, with some missing. That table is the source of V, J and clone size, and D and trimming were worked out from the DNA. The sample carries around 150,000 clones, around 74% recorded once. Sequenced material: peripheral blood. The sequence came from a man aged 65 to 85 with acute or convalescent COVID-19. The chain joins TRBV11-2 to TRBJ1-1, with TRBD1 matching 7 bases. Here the CDR3 reads CASSLGTGPGNTEAFF. CDR3 nucleotide sequence: TGTGCCAGCAGCTTAGGGACAGGCCCTGGGAACACTGAAGCTTTCTTT.